Below are 20 T cell receptor beta chains sequenced from a single sample in a study of T cells expressing NK-cell markers. TCRdb reprocessed the 5' RACE reads; each CDR3 protein has one entry and no DNA is given. The listing contains 160,000 or so distinct CDR3 sequences. The sequencing sample was made of blood T cells: a sorted CD56 or NKG2C T cell subset, CD4+ or CD8+ T cells, or bulk PBMC T cells (not recorded which). Receptors originate from a woman aged 18-70 years in good health.

This rearrangement joins TRBV12-3 or TRBV12-4 to TRBJ2-5; TCRdb returns TRBD1, unconfirmable since there is no DNA. The CDR3 loop spans 18 amino acids. The CDR3 reads CASSLPTGTGGGQETQYF.

This chain joins TRBV11-2 and TRBJ2-5; the TRBD2 assignment by TCRdb is unverifiable without DNA. CDR1 is SGHAT, CDR2 FQNNGV, per germline. This CDR3 contains 15 residues. The CDR3 reads CASSLATSGLETQYF.

The chain uses TRBV20-1 and TRBJ1-5; TCRdb's assignment of TRBD1 cannot be checked, as there is no DNA. Looked up from germline, CDR1 is DFQATT and CDR2 is SNEGSKA (reference sequence). This CDR3 has 15 residues. CDR3 in amino acids: CSARDPQGLNQPQHF.

The V call is TRBV14, the J call TRBJ2-1; TCRdb selects TRBD1, and the lack of DNA leaves this call unchecked. The CDR3 extends over 14 amino acids. Germline V lookup: CDR1 SGHDN, CDR2 FVKESK. The CDR3 spells CASSLLRGVGEQFF.

The rearrangement uses TRBV30 and TRBJ2-3; TCRdb picks TRBD1, but there is no DNA to check that call. Germline lookup yields CDR1 GTSNPN and CDR2 SVGIG (reference sequence). This CDR3 is built from 17 residues. The CDR3 region is CAFRRGTRTRSTDTQYF.

This chain links TRBV18 with TRBJ1-1. The length of the CDR3 is 15 residues. Germline V lookup: CDR1 KGHSH, CDR2 LQKENI. The CDR3 region is CASHPGYGLNTEAFF.

The rearrangement joins TRBV5-1 to TRBJ2-1; TCRdb picks TRBD2, but there is no DNA to check that call. The CDR3 extends over 18 amino acids. CDR1 is SGHRS, CDR2 YFSETQ, per germline. CDR3 residues: CASSPGTSGRLLGNEQFF. The complete variable domain, with remaining parts taken from reference TRBV5-1 and TRBJ2-1, reads KAGVTQTPRYLIKTRGQQVTLSCSPISGHRSVSWYQQTPGQGLQFLFEYFSETQRNKGNFPGRFSGRQFSNSRSEMNVSTLELGDSALYLCASSPGTSGRLLGNEQFFGPGTRLTVL.

The chain joins TRBV25-1 to TRBJ2-3. The CDR3 sequence is 13 residues long. Germline loops: CDR1 MGHDK, CDR2 SYGVNS. CDR3 loop: CASSESGADTQYF.

The gene calls are TRBV11-2 and TRBJ2-1; TCRdb outputs TRBD2, but without DNA this stays unchecked. CDR3 size: 19 residues. Germline values: CDR1 SGHAT, CDR2 FQNNGV. CDR3 sequence reads: CASSAPRLAGSGAYNEQFF.

The chain combines TRBV20-1 with TRBJ2-3; TCRdb's D call, TRBD2, is unchecked because there is no DNA. The CDR3 is 14 amino acids. Germline CDR1 is DFQATT and CDR2 is SNEGSKA (reference sequence). The CDR3 loop reads CSASSGVATDTQYF.

This chain joins TRBV5-8 and TRBJ1-1; TCRdb reports TRBD1, a call that lacks DNA to check it against. The CDR3 loop spans 14 amino acids. Germline V gene sequence: CDR1 SGHTS, CDR2 YDEGEE. The CDR3 is CASSYGQPGTEAFF.

The V gene is TRBV12-3 or TRBV12-4, the J gene TRBJ2-1; absent DNA, TCRdb's TRBD1 call cannot be checked. This CDR3 contains 15 residues. CDR3 residues: CASSLLWRGYNEQFF.

V and J are TRBV28 and TRBJ2-5; TCRdb selects TRBD1, and the lack of DNA leaves this call unchecked. The CDR3 sequence is 14 residues long. From germline, CDR1 is MDHEN and CDR2 SYDVKM. The CDR3 spells CASSAGGLGETQYF.

The chain combines TRBV28 with TRBJ2-7; with no DNA, the TCRdb D assignment of TRBD1 cannot be verified. The CDR3 consists of 11 residues. Germline V lookup: CDR1 MDHEN, CDR2 SYDVKM. CDR3: CASRDSYEQYF.

This chain joins TRBV4-1 and TRBJ1-5. The germline V gene has CDR1 MGHRA and CDR2 YSYEKL. CDR3 length: 15 residues. CDR3 sequence reads: CASSQDGRANQPQHF.

The chain links TRBV12-3 or TRBV12-4 to TRBJ2-4; the TCRdb D gene call, TRBD1, has no DNA to confirm it. CDR3 length: 15 residues. The CDR3: CASSLAGALKNIQYF.

The rearrangement joins TRBV5-1 to TRBJ1-1; TCRdb's D call of TRBD1 is untestable without DNA. CDR1 SGHRS and CDR2 YFSETQ come from the germline V gene. CDR3 size: 13 residues. The CDR3 is CASSRGGNTEAFF.

This sequence joins TRBV10-3 and TRBJ2-5; checking the TCRdb D call of TRBD2 is not possible without DNA. The germline CDR1 and CDR2 sequences are ENHRY and SYGVKD. The CDR3 totals 15 residues. The CDR3 loop is CAISEIAGGQETQYF.

This rearrangement joins TRBV7-9 to TRBJ1-2. This CDR3 comprises 14 residues. CDR1 and CDR2 (germline): SEHNR, FQNEAQ (reference sequence). CDR3 sequence: CASSLSMADYGYTF.

This chain connects TRBV20-1 to TRBJ2-7; there is no DNA to check the TCRdb D call of TRBD2. Germline V gene lookup returns CDR1 DFQATT and CDR2 SNEGSKA (reference sequence). The CDR3 has 16 amino acids. This CDR3 is CSAPKPTSGSSYEQYF.